This TCR beta chain was captured by sequencing in a study of beta chain features in type 1 diabetes. The sequenced template was cDNA made from the entire isolated RNA. The data were produced by immunoSEQ multiplex PCR, yet TCRdb's version contains in-frame clones alone and is incomplete. Of about 290,000 clones listed, approximately 8% are singletons. This CDR3 spans 15 amino acids. Trimming shortened V by 2 bases and J by 0 bases, and 11 bases separated the two germline ends. The germline V gene encodes CDR1 MDHEN and CDR2 SYDVKM. The chain carries TRBV28 and TRBJ2-7, with D hard to call. This clonotype was obtained from a woman aged 18-29 years in good health. The sequencing sample was made of central memory CD4+ T cells from blood. The CDR3 DNA follows: TGTGCCAGCAGTTTACGGGTGGACGGCTCCTACGAGCAGTACTTC. Amino acid sequence: CASSLRVDGSYEQYF.